This T cell receptor (beta chain) stems from a study of cytomegalovirus exposure and HLA in healthy donors. In the case of this clone: Its antigen remains unidentified.

Here immunoSEQ multiplex PCR was the method, and the copy in TCRdb shows in-frame clones only, minus some. The table has 120,000 or so clones, 89% seen once. Trimming removed 4 bases at V and 5 bases at J, with 18 bases between. The germline V gene has CDR1 SGHAT and CDR2 FQNNGV. CDR3 length: 15 residues. Overall study findings and caveats: The dataset shows that most TCR sequences were rare, while some public TCRs occurred in many donors. Roughly 170 TCR beta chains were listed as cytomegalovirus-associated.

Sample: PBMCs. The rearrangement uses TRBV11-2 and TRBJ2-7; D possibly corresponds to TRBD1 (6 bases). This TCR came from a woman aged 18-29 years in good health and CMV-seronegative. The CDR3 region has the DNA TGTGCCAGCAGCTCCCCATTAAGGGGGTATGACGAGCAGTACTTC. Its translation is CASSSPLRGYDEQYF. The variable domain in full, with the rest retrieved from reference TRBV11-2 and TRBJ2-7, is EAGVAQSPRYKIIEKRQSVAFWCNPISGHATLYWYQQILGQGPKLLIQFQNNGVVDDSQLPKDRFSAERLKGVDSTLKIQPAKLEDSAVYLCASSSPLRGYDEQYFGPGTRLTVT.